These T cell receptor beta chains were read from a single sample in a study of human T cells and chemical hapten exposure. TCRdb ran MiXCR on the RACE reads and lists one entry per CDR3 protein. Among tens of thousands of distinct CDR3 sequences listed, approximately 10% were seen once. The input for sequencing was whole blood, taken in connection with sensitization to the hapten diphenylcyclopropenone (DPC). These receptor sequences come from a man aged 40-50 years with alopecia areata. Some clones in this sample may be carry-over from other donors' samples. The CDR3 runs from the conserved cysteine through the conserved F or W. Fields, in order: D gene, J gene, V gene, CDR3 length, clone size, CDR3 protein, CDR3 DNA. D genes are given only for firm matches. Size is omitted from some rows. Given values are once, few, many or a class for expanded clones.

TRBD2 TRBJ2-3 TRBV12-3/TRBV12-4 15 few CASTRSGRAEDTQYF TGTGCCAGCACCCGAAGCGGGAGGGCCGAAGATACGCAGTATTTT
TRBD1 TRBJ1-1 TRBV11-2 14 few CASSFYDRAGEAFF TGTGCCAGCAGCTTTTACGACAGGGCGGGTGAAGCTTTCTTT
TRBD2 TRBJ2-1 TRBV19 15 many CASQLAGSPYNEQFF TGTGCCAGCCAGTTAGCGGGAAGCCCCTACAATGAGCAGTTCTTC
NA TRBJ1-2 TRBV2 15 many CASRPQDQLLYGYTF TGTGCCAGCAGGCCACAGGACCAACTCTTGTATGGCTACACCTTC
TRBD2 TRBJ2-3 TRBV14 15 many CASSLTSGSLDTQYF TGTGCCAGCAGCCTGACTAGCGGGAGCCTGGATACGCAGTATTTT
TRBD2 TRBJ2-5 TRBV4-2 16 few CASSQGTSGEQETQYF TGTGCCAGCAGCCAAGGGACTAGCGGGGAACAAGAGACCCAGTACTTC
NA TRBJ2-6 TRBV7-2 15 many CASSPSSSGANVLTF TGTGCCAGCAGCCCGAGTAGCTCTGGGGCCAACGTCCTGACTTTC
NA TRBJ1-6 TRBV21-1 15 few CASISTRGRDSPLHF TGTGCCAGCATAAGTACACGGGGACGGGATTCACCCCTCCACTTT
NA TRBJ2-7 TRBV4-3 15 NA CASSQDFGNSYEQYF TGCGCCAGCAGCCAAGACTTCGGTAACTCCTACGAGCAGTACTTC
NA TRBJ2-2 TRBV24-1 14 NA CATSESGWSGELFF TGTGCCACCAGTGAGTCTGGGTGGTCCGGGGAGCTGTTTTTT
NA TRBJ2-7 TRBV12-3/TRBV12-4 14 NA CASSNTVQIYEQYF TGTGCCAGCAGCAACACAGTCCAAATCTACGAGCAGTACTTC
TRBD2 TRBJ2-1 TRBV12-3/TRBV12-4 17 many CASSHRRTSGRIDEQFF TGTGCCAGCAGCCACAGGAGGACTAGCGGAAGGATAGATGAGCAGTTCTTC
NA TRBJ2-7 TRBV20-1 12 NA CSAYGGSYEQYF TGCAGTGCCTACGGGGGAAGCTACGAGCAGTACTTC
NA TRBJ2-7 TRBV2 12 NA CASSEAPYEQYF TGTGCCAGCAGTGAGGCCCCTTACGAGCAGTACTTC
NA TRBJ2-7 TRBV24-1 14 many CATSDRTAPYEQYF TGTGCCACCAGTGACAGGACAGCACCCTACGAGCAGTACTTC
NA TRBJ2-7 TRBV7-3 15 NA CASSLQPSPSYEQYF TGTGCCAGCAGCTTACAGCCCAGCCCTTCCTACGAGCAGTACTTC
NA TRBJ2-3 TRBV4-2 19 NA CASSQGLSDRGAGGDTQYF TGTGCCAGCAGCCAAGGCTTGAGCGATAGGGGAGCAGGGGGGGATACGCAGTATTTT
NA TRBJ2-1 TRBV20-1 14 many CSASRQALYNEQFF TGCAGTGCTAGTAGACAGGCCCTATACAATGAGCAGTTCTTC
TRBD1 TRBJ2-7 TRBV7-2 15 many CASSPTLTGTYEQYF TGTGCCAGCAGCCCCACATTGACAGGGACCTACGAGCAGTACTTC
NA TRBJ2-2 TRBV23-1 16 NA CASSQFREDQPGSCFF TGCGCCAGCAGTCAATTCAGGGAAGATCAACCGGGGAGTTGTTTTTTT
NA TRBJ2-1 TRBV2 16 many CASSEIVRDFRNEQFF TGTGCCAGCAGTGAAATCGTCCGGGACTTTCGGAATGAGCAGTTCTTC
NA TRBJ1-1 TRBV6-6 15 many CASSYPGPPNTEAFF TGTGCCAGCAGTTACCCCGGACCGCCGAACACTGAAGCTTTCTTT
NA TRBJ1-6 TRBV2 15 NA CASSLYRVAISPLHF TGTGCCAGCTCCCTCTACAGGGTAGCCATTTCACCCCTCCACTTT
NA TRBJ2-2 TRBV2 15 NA CASSVIDINTGELFF TGTGCCAGCAGTGTAATAGATATCAACACCGGGGAGCTGTTTTTT
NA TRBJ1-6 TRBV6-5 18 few CASSYGIPRSSYNSPLHF TGTGCCAGCAGTTACGGAATCCCCCGGAGCTCCTATAATTCACCCCTCCACTTT
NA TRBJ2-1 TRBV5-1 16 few CASSFYRVRSYNEQFF TGCGCCAGCAGCTTTTACAGGGTTCGCTCCTACAATGAGCAGTTCTTC
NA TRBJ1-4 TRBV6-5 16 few CASSYSIRDIGKKLFF TGTGCCAGCAGTTACTCGATCCGGGACATCGGTAAAAAACTGTTTTTT
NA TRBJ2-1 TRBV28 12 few CASSYSRSEEFF TGTGCCAGCAGTTACTCCCGGTCCGAAGAGTTCTTC
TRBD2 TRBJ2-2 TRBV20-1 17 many CSVAGTSSPSNTGELFF TGCAGTGTTGCCGGGACTAGCTCGCCGTCGAACACCGGGGAGCTGTTTTTT
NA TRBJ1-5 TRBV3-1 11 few CASGWQQPQHF TGTGCCAGTGGTTGGCAACAGCCCCAGCATTTT
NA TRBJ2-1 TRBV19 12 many CASSNLGDEQFF TGTGCCAGTAGTAATTTGGGGGATGAGCAGTTCTTC
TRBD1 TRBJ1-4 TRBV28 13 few CASTGGAGEKLFF TGTGCCAGCACAGGGGGCGCAGGGGAAAAACTGTTTTTT
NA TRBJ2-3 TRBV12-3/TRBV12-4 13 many CASSFGTRDTQYF TGTGCCAGCAGTTTCGGGACGCGGGATACGCAGTATTTT
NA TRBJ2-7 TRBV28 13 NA CASSLDVVGEQYF TGTGCCAGCAGTTTAGACGTTGTTGGCGAGCAGTACTTC
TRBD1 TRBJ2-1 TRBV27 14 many CASSFQGAYNEQFF TGTGCCAGCAGTTTTCAGGGGGCTTACAATGAGCAGTTCTTC
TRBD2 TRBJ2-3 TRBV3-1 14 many CASRRGGSTDTQYF TGTGCCAGCAGAAGGGGAGGGAGCACAGATACGCAGTATTTT
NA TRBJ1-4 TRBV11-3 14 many CASNYRLEGEKLFF TGTGCCAGCAACTACCGACTGGAGGGTGAAAAACTGTTTTTT
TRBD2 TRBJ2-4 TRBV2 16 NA CASSPRFAGGQNIQYF TGTGCCAGCAGCCCCAGGTTCGCGGGAGGACAAAACATTCAGTACTTC
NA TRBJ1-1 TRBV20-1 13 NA CSAREGPVTEAFF TGCAGTGCTAGAGAGGGACCGGTCACTGAAGCTTTCTTT
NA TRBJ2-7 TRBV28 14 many CASSFGQISYEQYF TGTGCCAGCAGTTTCGGTCAGATCTCCTACGAGCAGTACTTC
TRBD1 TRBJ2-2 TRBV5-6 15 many CASSLRGLNTGELFF TGTGCCAGCAGTCTCAGGGGGCTAAACACCGGGGAGCTGTTTTTT
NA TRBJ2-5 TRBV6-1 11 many CASSRQETQYF TGTGCCAGCAGCCGACAAGAGACCCAGTACTTC
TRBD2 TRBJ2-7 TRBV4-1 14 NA CASSHGLAGYEQYF TGCGCCAGCAGCCACGGACTAGCGGGTTACGAGCAGTACTTC
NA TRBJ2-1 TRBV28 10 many CASGGLSRFF TGTGCCAGCGGGGGCCTGAGCAGGTTCTTC
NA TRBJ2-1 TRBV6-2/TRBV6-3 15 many CASSYSGATYNEQFF TGTGCCAGCAGTTACTCAGGGGCCACCTACAATGAGCAGTTCTTC
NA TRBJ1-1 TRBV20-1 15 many CSAGARGAMNTEAFF TGCAGTGCAGGAGCTCGTGGGGCGATGAACACTGAAGCTTTCTTT